The 2 T cell receptor beta chains below come from one sample, sequenced in a study of spatial heterogeneity in lung cancer (dated by TCRdb to between 2018 and 2021). The intended sense of this specimen's time point label: sample taken at primary tumor resection. For TCR sequencing, whole RNA was extracted from tumor and nontumor lung tissue, or from cryopreserved PBMC samples, and no cell sorting was done. Preparation of the library involved 5' RACE. Instrument used: NextSeq 500. TCRdb redid the processing of the public reads, applying fastp at Q25 and MiXCR, and retained in-frame beta chains. Merged by CDR3 protein, the rows form single entries marked with the most common genes and DNA. Within this sample are more than 10,000 distinct CDR3 sequences, with about 3.9% of them counted one time only. Clones ranked in the top ten supply 40% to 55% of the sample. Sequenced here: PBMCs, sampled at surgery. All receptors come from a male donor with early-stage non-small cell lung cancer.

This clonotype was picked up many times. This beta chain is an off-target read within a library intended for alpha chains, so its frequency means little. The gene calls are TRBV5-1 and TRBJ1-1; the D is unclear. The V end lost 7 bases, the J end lost 7 bases, and 17 bases lay between the germline ends. Per the germline V gene, CDR1 is SGHRS and CDR2 is YFSETQ. The CDR3 length is 13 residues. The chain's CDR3 is CASFLEGSGEAFF. The CDR3 DNA reads as TGCGCCAGCTTCCTGGAGGGCAGCGGTGAAGCTTTCTTT.

This clonotype was seen many times. This beta chain is a stray sequence in a library constructed for alpha chains; its clone size is not meaningful. V is TRBV12-3 or TRBV12-4 and J is TRBJ2-3; D is undetermined. Trimming took 6 bases from V and 5 from J, leaving 6 bases between them. This CDR3 is built from 11 residues. The CDR3 sequence: CASSPKDTQYF. The CDR3 region has the DNA TGTGCCAGCAGCCCAAAAGATACGCAGTATTTT.